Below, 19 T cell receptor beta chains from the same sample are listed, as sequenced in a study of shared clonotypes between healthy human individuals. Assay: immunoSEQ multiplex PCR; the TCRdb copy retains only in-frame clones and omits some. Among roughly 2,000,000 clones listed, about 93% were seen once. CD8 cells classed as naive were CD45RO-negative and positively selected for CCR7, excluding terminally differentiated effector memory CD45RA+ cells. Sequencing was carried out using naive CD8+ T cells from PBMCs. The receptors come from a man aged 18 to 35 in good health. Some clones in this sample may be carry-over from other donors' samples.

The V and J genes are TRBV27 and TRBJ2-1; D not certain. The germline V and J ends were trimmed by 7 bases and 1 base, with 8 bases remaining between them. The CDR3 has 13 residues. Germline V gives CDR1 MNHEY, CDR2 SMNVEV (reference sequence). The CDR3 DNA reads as TGTGCCAGCACTACGCAGTCCTACAATGAGCAGTTCTTC. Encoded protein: CASTTQSYNEQFF.

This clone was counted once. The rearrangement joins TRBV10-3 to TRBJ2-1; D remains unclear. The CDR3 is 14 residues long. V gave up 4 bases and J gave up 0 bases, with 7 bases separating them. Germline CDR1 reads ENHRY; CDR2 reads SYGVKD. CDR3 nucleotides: TGTGCCATCAGTGCCCTAAGCTCCTACAATGAGCAGTTCTTC. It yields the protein CAISALSSYNEQFF.

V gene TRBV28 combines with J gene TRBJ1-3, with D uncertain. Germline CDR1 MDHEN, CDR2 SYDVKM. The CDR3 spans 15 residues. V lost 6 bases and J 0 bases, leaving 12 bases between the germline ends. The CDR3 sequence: CASRDGPNSGNTIYF. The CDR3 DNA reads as TGTGCCAGCAGAGATGGACCGAACTCTGGAAACACCATATATTTT.

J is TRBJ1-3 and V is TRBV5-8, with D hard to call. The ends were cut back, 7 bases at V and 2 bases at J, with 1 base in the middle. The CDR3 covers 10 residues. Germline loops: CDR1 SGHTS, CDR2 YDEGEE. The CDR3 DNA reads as TGTGCCAGCGCTGGAAACACCATATATTTT. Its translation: CASAGNTIYF.

CDR3 DNA sequence: TGTGCCAGCAGCTCCTCCGGGACTAGCGGGGTCAATGAGCAGTTCTTC. Translation gives CASSSSGTSGVNEQFF. This chain links TRBV5-6 with TRBJ2-1; 13 nucleotides match TRBD2. The V gene end was trimmed by 3 bases and the J gene end by 6 bases; junction bases not matched to a gene: 6. The CDR3 length is 16 residues. CDR1 SGHDT and CDR2 YYEEEE come from the germline V gene.

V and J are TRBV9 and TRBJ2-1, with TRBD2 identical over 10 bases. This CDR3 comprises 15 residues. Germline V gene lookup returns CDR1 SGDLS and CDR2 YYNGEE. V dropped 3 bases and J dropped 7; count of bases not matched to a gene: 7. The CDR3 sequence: CASSDGLADANEQFF. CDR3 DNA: TGTGCCAGCAGCGACGGACTAGCGGATGCTAATGAGCAGTTCTTC.

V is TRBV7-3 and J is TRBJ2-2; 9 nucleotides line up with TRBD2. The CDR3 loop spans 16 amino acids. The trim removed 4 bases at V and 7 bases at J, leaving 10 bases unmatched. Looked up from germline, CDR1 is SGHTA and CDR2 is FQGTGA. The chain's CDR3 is CASSSQLAGTGGELFF. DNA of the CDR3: TGTGCCAGCAGCTCCCAGCTAGCGGGAACGGGCGGGGAGCTGTTTTTT.

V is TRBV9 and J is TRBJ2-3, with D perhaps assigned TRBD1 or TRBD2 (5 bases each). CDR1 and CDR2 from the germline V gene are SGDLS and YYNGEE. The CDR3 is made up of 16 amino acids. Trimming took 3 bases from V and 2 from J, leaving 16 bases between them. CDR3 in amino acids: CASSEGTLHPTDTQYF. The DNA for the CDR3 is TGTGCCAGCAGCGAAGGGACGCTCCATCCCACAGATACGCAGTATTTT.

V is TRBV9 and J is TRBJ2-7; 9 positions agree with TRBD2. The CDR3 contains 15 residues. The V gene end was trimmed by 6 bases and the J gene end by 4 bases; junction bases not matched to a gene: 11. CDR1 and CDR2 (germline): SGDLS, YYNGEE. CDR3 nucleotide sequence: TGTGCCAGCACGCCCGGCGCGGGAGGGCCGTACGAGCAGTACTTC. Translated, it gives CASTPGAGGPYEQYF.

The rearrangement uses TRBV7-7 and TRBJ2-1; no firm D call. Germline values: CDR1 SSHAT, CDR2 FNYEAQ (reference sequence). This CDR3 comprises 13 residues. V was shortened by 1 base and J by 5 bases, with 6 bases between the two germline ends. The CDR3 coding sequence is TGTGCCAGCAGCTTAGGGAGCCACAATGAGCAGTTCTTC. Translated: CASSLGSHNEQFF.

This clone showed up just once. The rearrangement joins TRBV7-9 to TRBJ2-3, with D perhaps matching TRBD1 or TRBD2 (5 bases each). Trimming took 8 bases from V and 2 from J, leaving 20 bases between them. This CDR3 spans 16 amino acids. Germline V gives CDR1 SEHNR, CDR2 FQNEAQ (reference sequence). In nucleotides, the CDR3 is TGTGCCAGCCTCCTAACTCCTGGGACCACCACAGATACGCAGTATTTT. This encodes CASLLTPGTTTDTQYF.

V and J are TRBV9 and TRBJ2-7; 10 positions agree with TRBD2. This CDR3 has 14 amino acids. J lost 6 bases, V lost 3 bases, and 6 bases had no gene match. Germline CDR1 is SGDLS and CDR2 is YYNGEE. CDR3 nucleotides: TGTGCCAGCAGCGCTAGCGGGAGCGTCCTCGAGCAGTACTTC. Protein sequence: CASSASGSVLEQYF. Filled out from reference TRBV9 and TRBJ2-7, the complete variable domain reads DSGVTQTPKHLITATGQRVTLRCSPRSGDLSVYWYQQSLDQGLQFLIQYYNGEERAKGNILERFSAQQFPDLHSELNLSSLELGDSALYFCASSASGSVLEQYFGPGTRLTVT.

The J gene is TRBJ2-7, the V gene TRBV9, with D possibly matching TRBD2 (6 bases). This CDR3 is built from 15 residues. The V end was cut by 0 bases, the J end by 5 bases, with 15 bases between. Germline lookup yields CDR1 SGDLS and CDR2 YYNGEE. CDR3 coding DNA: TGTGCCAGCAGCGTAGGGGTTAGCGGCGCTGACGAGCAGTACTTC. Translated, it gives CASSVGVSGADEQYF.

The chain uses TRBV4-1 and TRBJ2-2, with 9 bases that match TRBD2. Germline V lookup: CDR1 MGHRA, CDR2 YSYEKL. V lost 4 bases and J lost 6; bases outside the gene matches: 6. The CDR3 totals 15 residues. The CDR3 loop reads CASSRLRGGAGELFF. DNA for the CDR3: TGCGCCAGCAGCCGTCTGCGGGGGGGAGCCGGGGAGCTGTTTTTT.

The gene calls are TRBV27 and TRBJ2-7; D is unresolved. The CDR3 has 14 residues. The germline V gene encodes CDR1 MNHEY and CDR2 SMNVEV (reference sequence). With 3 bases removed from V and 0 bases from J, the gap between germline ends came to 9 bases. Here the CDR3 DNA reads TGTGCCAGCAGTTTCGATAGTAGCTCCTACGAGCAGTACTTC. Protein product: CASSFDSSSYEQYF.

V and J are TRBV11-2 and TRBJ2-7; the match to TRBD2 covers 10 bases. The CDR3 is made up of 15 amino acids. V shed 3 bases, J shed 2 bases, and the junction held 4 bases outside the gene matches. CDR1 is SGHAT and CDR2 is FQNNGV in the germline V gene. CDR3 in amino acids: CASSFGLAVAYEQYF. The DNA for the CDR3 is TGTGCCAGCAGCTTTGGACTAGCGGTCGCCTACGAGCAGTACTTC.

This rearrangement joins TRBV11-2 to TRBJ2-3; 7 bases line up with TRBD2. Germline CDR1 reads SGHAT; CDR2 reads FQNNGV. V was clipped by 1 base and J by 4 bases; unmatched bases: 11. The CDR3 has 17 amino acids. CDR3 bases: TGTGCCAGCAGCTTAGGAATGCGGCGGGAGAAGTCAGATACGCAGTATTTT. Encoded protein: CASSLGMRREKSDTQYF.

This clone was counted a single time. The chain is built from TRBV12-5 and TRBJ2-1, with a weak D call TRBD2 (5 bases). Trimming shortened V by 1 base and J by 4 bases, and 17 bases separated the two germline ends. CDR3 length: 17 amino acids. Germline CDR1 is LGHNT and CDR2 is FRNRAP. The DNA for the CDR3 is TGTGCTAGTGGTTTGGCAGTACGGCTGGGAGTGTACAATGAGCAGTTCTTC. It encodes CASGLAVRLGVYNEQFF. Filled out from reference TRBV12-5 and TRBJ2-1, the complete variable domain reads DARVTQTPRHKVTEMGQEVTMRCQPILGHNTVFWYRQTMMQGLELLAYFRNRAPLDDSGMPKDRFSAEMPDATLATLKIQPSEPRDSAVYFCASGLAVRLGVYNEQFFGPGTRLTVL.

CDR3 coding DNA: TGTGCCAGCAGTTACCCGGGGAACTACGAGCAGTACTTC. Protein product: CASSYPGNYEQYF. This rearrangement joins TRBV6-6 to TRBJ2-7, with D maybe TRBD2 (5 bases). This CDR3 is built from 13 residues. V shed 2 bases and J shed 3 bases, with 8 bases lying between them. Germline-derived CDR1 and CDR2 are MNHNY and SVGAGI (reference sequence).